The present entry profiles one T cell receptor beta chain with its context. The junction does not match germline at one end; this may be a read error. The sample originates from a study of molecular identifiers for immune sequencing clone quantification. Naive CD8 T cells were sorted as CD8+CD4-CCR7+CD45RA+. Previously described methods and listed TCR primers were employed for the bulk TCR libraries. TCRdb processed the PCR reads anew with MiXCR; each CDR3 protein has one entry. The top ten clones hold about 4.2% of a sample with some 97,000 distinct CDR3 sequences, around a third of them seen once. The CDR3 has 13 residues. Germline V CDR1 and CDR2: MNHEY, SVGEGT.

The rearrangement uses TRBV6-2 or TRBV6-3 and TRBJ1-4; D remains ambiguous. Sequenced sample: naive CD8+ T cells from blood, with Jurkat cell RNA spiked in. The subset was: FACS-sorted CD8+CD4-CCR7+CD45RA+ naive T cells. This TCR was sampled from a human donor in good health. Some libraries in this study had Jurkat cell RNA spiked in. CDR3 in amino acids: CDSREANNEILYF. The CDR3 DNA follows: TGTGACAGCAGAGAAGCAAATAATGAAATACTGTATTTT.